The source of this TCR beta chain is a study of beta chain features in type 1 diabetes. Study details: The study found patients and healthy donors alike in age, gender and cell yields. The study, taken as a whole, reports: Shorter templates may be favored by PCR, equally so in patients and controls. In every one of the four CD4+ subsets, TCRB CDR3s were moderately but significantly shorter in Type 1 diabetes patients. A greater similarity of naive, central memory and Treg TCRB repertoires was seen among patients than among healthy donors.

Turning to this clone: Its antigen is undetermined.

Cells sorted by CD45RO/CCR7/CD25/CD127/CD95/CD27 comprised CD4+ naive, central memory, regulatory and stem cell-like memory cells. Since all of the isolated RNA was reverse transcribed, expressed TCRB transcripts were what got sequenced. Profiled with immunoSEQ multiplex PCR; TCRdb holds only in-frame clones, not every one. Here the sample spans 330,000 or so clones, around 12% being singletons. The CDR3 is 13 residues long. In germline, CDR1 is SGHAT, CDR2 FQNNGV. With 6 bases clipped from V and 3 bases from J, the junction kept 3 bases outside the gene matches. The source is a woman in her late teens or twenties with type 1 diabetes. V is TRBV11-2 and J is TRBJ2-7; 9 bases line up with TRBD2. The sequenced material came from naive CD4+ T cells from blood. The CDR3 spells CASRMTSGYEQYF. DNA of the CDR3: TGTGCCAGCAGGATGACTAGCGGCTACGAGCAGTACTTC.